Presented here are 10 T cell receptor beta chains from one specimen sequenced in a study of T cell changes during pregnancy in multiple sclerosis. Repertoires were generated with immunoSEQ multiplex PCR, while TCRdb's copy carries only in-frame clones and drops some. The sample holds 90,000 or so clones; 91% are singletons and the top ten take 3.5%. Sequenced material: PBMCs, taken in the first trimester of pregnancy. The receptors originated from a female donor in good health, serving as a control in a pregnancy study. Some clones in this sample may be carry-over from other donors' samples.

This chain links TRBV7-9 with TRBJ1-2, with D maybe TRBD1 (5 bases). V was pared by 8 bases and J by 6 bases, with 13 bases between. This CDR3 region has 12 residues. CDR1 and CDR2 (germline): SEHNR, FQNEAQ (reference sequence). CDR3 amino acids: CASEEGDHGYTF. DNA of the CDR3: TGTGCCAGCGAGGAAGGGGATCATGGCTACACCTTC.

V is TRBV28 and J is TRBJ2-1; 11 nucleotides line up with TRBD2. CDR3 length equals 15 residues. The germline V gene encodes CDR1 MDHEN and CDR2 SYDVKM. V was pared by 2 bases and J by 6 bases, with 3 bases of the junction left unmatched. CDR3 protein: CASSLALAGGNEQFF. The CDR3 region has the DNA TGTGCCAGCAGTTTAGCTCTAGCGGGAGGCAATGAGCAGTTCTTC.

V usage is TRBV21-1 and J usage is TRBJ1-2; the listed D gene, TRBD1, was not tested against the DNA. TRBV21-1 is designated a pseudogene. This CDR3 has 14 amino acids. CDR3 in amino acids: CASSEPDRVGGYTF. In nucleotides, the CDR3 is TGTGCCAGCAGCGAGCCCGACAGGGTTGGCGGCTACACCTTC.

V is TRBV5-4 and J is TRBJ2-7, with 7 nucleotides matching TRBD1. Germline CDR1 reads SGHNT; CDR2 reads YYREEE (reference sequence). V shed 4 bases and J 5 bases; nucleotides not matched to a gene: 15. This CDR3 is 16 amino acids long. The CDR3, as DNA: TGTGCCAGCAGCCCTGACCCTGACAGGGCAAGCCACGAGCAGTACTTC. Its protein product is CASSPDPDRASHEQYF.

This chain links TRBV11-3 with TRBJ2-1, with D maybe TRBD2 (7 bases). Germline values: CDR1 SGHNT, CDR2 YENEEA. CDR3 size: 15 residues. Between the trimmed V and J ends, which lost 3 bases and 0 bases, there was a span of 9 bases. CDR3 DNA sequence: TGTGCCAGCAGCTTGGGGGGGCGCTCCTACAATGAGCAGTTCTTC. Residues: CASSLGGRSYNEQFF. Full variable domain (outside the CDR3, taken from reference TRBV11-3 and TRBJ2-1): EAGVVQSPRYKIIEKKQPVAFWCNPISGHNTLYWYLQNLGQGPELLIRYENEEAVDDSQLPKDRFSAERLKGVDSTLKIQPAELGDSAVYLCASSLGGRSYNEQFFGPGTRLTVL.

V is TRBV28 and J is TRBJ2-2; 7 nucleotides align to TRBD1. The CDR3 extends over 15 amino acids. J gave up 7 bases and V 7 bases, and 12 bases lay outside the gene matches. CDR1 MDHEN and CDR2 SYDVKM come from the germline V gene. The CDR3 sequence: CASKPGQFVGGELFF. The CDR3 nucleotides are TGTGCCAGCAAACCGGGACAGTTCGTTGGCGGGGAGCTGTTTTTT.

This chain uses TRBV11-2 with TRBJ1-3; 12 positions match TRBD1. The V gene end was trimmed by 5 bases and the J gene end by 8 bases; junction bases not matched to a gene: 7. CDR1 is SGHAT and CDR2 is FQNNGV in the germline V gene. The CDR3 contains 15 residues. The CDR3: CASSPGTGGADTIYF. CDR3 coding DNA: TGTGCCAGCAGCCCGGGGACAGGGGGCGCGGACACCATATATTTT.

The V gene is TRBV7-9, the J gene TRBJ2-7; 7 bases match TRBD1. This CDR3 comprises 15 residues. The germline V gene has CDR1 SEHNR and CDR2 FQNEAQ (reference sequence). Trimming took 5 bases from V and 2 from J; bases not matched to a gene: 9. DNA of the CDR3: TGTGCCAGCAGCCGCGACAGGGTGAGCCCCTACGAGCAGTACTTC. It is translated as CASSRDRVSPYEQYF.

CDR3 DNA: TGTGCCAGCAGTCCTCGGGTAGCGGGGGCCTACGAGCAGTACTTC. Amino acid sequence: CASSPRVAGAYEQYF. The V gene is TRBV28, the J gene TRBJ2-7; 9 bases map to TRBD2. This CDR3 has 15 residues. The ends lost 5 bases at V and 2 bases at J; junction bases unmatched: 7. Germline CDR1 MDHEN, CDR2 SYDVKM. Full variable domain (outside the CDR3, taken from reference TRBV28 and TRBJ2-7): DVKVTQSSRYLVKRTGEKVFLECVQDMDHENMFWYRQDPGLGLRLIYFSYDVKMKEKGDIPEGYSVSREKKERFSLILESASTNQTSMYLCASSPRVAGAYEQYFGPGTRLTVT.

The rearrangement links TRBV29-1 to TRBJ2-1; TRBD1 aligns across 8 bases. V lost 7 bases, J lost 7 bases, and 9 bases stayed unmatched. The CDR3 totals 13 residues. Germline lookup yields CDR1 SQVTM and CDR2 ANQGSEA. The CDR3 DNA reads TGCAGCGGTAGGGGACAGGCGGGAAATGAGCAGTTCTTC. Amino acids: CSGRGQAGNEQFF.